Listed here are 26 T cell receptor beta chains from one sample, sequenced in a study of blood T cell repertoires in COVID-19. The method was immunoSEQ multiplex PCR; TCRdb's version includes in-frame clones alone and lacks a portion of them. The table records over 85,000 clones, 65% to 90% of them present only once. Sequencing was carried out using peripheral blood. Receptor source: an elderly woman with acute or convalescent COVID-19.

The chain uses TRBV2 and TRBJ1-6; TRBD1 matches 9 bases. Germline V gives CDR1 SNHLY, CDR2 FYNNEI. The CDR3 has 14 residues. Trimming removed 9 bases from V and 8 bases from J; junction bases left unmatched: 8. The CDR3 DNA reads TGTGCCAGTAGGACAGGGGCAATAGATTCACCCCTCCACTTT. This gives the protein CASRTGAIDSPLHF.

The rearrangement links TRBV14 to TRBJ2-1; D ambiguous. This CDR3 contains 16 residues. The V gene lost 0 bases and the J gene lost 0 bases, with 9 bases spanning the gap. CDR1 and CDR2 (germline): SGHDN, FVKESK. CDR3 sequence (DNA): TGTGCCAGCAGCCAAGATAGCAAGAGCTCCTACAATGAGCAGTTCTTC. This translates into CASSQDSKSSYNEQFF. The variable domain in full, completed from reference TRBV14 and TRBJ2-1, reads EAGVTQFPSHSVIEKGQTVTLRCDPISGHDNLYWYRRVMGKEIKFLLHFVKESKQDESGMPNNRFLAERTGGTYSTLKVQPAELEDSGVYFCASSQDSKSSYNEQFFGPGTRLTVL.

CDR3 sequence (DNA): TGTGCCAGCACCCTGAACAGAAACACTGAAGCTTTCTTT. Its protein product is CASTLNRNTEAFF. This chain uses TRBV6-5 with TRBJ1-1; D is unresolved. In germline, CDR1 is MNHEY, CDR2 SVGAGI. Deletions cut 7 bases from V and 2 bases from J, with 11 bases between. This CDR3 has 13 residues.

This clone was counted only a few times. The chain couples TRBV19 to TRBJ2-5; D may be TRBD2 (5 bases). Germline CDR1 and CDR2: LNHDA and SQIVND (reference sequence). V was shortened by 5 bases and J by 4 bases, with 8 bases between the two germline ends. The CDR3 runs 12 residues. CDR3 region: CASSAGGETQYF. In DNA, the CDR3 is TGTGCCAGTAGTGCGGGCGGAGAGACCCAGTACTTC.

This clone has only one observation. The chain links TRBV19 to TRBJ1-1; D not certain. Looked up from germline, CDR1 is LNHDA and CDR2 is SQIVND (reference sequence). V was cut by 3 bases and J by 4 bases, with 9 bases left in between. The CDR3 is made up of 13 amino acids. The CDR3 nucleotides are TGTGCCAGTAGTATGAAGGGAGGCACTGAAGCTTTCTTT. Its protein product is CASSMKGGTEAFF.

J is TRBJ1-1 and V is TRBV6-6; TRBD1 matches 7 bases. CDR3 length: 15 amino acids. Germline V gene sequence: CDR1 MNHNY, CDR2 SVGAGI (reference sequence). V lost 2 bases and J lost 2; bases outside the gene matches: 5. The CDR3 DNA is TGTGCCAGCAGTTACCAGACAGGGCTCAACACTGAAGCTTTCTTT. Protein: CASSYQTGLNTEAFF.

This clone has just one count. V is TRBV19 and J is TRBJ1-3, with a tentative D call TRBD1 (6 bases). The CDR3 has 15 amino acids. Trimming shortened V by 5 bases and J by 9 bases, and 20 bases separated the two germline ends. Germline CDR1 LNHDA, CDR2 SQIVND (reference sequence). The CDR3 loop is CASSGQSRGLRTIYF. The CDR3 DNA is TGTGCCAGTAGTGGACAGTCCAGGGGCCTTCGCACCATATATTTT.

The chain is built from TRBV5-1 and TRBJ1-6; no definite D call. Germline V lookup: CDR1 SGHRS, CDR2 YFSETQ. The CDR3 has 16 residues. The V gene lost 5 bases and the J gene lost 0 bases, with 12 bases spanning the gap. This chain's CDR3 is CASSPGGSSYNSPLHF. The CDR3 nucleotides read TGCGCCAGCAGTCCCGGTGGGAGCTCCTATAATTCACCCCTCCACTTT.

The CDR3 sequence is CASSPGQGVTEAFF. The DNA for the CDR3 is TGTGCCAGCTCACCGGGACAGGGAGTAACTGAAGCTTTCTTT. The chain recombines TRBV18 with TRBJ1-1; 9 nucleotides agree with TRBD1. The germline CDR1 and CDR2 sequences are KGHSH and LQKENI. V shed 3 bases, J shed 5 bases, and the junction held 4 bases outside the gene matches. CDR3 size: 14 residues.

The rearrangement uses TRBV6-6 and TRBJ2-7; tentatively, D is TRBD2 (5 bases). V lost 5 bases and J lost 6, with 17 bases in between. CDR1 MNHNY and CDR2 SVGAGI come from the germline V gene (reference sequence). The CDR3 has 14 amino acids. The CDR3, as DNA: TGTGCCAGCAGTCTCCGGACTCAGTCTCCCGAGCAGTACTTC. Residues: CASSLRTQSPEQYF.

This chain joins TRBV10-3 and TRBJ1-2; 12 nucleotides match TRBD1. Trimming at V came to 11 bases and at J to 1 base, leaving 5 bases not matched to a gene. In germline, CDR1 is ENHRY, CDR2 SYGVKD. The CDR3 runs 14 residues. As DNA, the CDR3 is TGTGCCTCCGGGACAGGGGGCTATAACTATGGCTACACCTTC. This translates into CASGTGGYNYGYTF.

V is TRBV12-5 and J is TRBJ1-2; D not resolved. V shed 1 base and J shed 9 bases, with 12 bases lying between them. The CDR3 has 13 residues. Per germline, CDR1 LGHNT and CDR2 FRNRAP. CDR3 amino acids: CASGLDTALRYTF. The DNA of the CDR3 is TGTGCTAGTGGTTTGGATACAGCCTTACGCTACACCTTC.

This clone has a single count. The CDR3 reads CASSKTGRFEGTEAFF. CDR3 nucleotides: TGTGCCAGTAGTAAGACAGGGAGGTTTGAGGGAACTGAAGCTTTCTTT. The chain is built from TRBV19 and TRBJ1-1; 7 bases align to TRBD1. Germline V gene lookup returns CDR1 LNHDA and CDR2 SQIVND (reference sequence). V lost 4 bases, J lost 5 bases, and 13 bases stayed unmatched. CDR3 size: 16 residues. Full variable domain (rest looked up from reference TRBV19 and TRBJ1-1): DGGITQSPKYLFRKEGQNVTLSCEQNLNHDAMYWYRQDPGQGLRLIYYSQIVNDFQKGDIAEGYSVSREKKESFPLTVTSAQKNPTAFYLCASSKTGRFEGTEAFFGQGTRLTVV.

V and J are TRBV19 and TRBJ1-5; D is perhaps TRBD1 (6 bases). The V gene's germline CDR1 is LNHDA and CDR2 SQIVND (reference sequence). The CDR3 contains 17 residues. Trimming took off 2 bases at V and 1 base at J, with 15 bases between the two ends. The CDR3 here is CASSILRGSKSNQPQHF. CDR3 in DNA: TGTGCCAGTAGTATATTGAGGGGGAGTAAGAGCAATCAGCCCCAGCATTTT.

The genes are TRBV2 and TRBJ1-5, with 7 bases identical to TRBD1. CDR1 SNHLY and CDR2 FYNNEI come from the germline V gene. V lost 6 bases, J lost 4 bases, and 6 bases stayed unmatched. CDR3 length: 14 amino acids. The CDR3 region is CASSSRGSNQPQHF. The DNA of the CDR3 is TGTGCCAGCAGCTCCAGGGGGTCAAATCAGCCCCAGCATTTT.

The CDR3 sequence: CASSFGVNTGELFF. The CDR3 DNA reads as TGTGCCAGCAGCTTCGGGGTCAACACCGGGGAGCTGTTTTTT. This chain links TRBV5-5 with TRBJ2-2; TRBD2 is a possible D gene (5 bases). The germline CDR1 and CDR2 sequences are SGHKS and YYEKEE (reference sequence). This CDR3 contains 14 residues. The ends were cut back, 2 bases at V and 2 bases at J, with 7 bases in the middle.

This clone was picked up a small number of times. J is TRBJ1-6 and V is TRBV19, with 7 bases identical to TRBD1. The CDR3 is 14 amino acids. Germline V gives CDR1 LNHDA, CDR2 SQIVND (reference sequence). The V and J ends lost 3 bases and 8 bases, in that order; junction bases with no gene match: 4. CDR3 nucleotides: TGTGCCAGTAGTATCAGGGGGACCTATTCACCCCTCCACTTT. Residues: CASSIRGTYSPLHF.

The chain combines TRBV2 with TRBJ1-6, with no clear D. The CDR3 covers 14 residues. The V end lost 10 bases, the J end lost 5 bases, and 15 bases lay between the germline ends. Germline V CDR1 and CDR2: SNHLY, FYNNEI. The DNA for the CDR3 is TGTGCCACCTCCCCGGGTCTTGATAATTCACCCCTCCACTTT. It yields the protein CATSPGLDNSPLHF.

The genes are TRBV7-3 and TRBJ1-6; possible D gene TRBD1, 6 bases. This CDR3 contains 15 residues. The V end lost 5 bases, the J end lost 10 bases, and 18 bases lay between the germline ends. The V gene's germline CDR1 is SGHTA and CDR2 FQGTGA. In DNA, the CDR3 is TGTGCCAGCAGCCCCCCGGGGGGCGTTGGATCACCCCTCCACTTT. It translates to CASSPPGGVGSPLHF.

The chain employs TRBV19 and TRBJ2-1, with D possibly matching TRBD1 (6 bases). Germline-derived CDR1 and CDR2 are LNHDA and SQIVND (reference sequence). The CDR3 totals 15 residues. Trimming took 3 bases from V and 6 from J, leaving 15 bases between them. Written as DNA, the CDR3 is TGTGCCAGTAGTATGAGGACGGACAGACCCAATGAGCAGTTCTTC. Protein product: CASSMRTDRPNEQFF. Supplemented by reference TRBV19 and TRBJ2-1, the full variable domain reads DGGITQSPKYLFRKEGQNVTLSCEQNLNHDAMYWYRQDPGQGLRLIYYSQIVNDFQKGDIAEGYSVSREKKESFPLTVTSAQKNPTAFYLCASSMRTDRPNEQFFGPGTRLTVL.

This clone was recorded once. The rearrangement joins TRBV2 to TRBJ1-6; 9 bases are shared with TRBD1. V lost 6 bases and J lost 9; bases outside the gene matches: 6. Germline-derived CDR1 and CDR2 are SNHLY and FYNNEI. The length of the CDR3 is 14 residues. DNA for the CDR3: TGTGCCAGCAGCTTAAGACAGGGGGGTTCACCCCTCCACTTT. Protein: CASSLRQGGSPLHF.

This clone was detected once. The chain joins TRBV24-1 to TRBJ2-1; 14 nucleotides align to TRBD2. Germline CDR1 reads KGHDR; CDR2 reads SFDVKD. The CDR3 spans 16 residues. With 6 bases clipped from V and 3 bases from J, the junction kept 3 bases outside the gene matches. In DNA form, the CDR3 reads TGTGCCACCAGTCGGACTAGCGGGGGGTTCTACAATGAGCAGTTCTTC. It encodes CATSRTSGGFYNEQFF.

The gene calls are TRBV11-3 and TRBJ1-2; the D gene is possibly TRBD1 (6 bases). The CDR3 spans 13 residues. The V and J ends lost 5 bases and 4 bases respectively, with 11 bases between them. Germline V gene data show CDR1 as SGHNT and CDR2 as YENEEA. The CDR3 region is CASSVDRLYGYTF. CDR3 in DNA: TGTGCCAGCAGCGTCGACAGGCTCTATGGCTACACCTTC.

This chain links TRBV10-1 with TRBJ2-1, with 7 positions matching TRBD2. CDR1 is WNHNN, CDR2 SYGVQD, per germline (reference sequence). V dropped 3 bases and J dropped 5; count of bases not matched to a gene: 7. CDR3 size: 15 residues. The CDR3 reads CASSEAGPPNNEQFF. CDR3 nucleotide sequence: TGCGCCAGCAGTGAAGCGGGGCCGCCCAACAATGAGCAGTTCTTC.

CDR3 in amino acids: CASSLSFPGGGNTIYF. The CDR3 DNA follows: TGTGCCAGCAGCCTTAGCTTTCCGGGAGGTGGAAACACCATATATTTT. The chain combines TRBV11-3 with TRBJ1-3; no firm D call. V was clipped by 5 bases and J by 3 bases, with 17 bases between them. Looked up from germline, CDR1 is SGHNT and CDR2 is YENEEA. This CDR3 contains 16 residues.

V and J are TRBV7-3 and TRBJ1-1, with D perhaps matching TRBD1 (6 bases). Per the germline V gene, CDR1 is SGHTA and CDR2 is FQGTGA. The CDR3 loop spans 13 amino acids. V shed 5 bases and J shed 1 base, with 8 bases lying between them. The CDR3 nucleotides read TGTGCCAGCAGCCCGGGACAGAACACTGAAGCTTTCTTT. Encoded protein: CASSPGQNTEAFF.